Reported below is one T cell receptor beta chain. Its antigen remains unknown. Repertoires were generated with immunoSEQ multiplex PCR, while TCRdb's copy carries only in-frame clones and drops some. The data contain tens of thousands of clones, about 80% of them singletons. This sample was taken from a study of PD-1 blockade in classical Hodgkin lymphoma. Study-level results: Newly diagnosed patients were reported to exhibit reduced baseline TCR diversity relative to healthy donors. Factors driving the repertoire differences, possibly disease activity or prior therapy, remain undefined.

V lost 7 bases, J lost 2 bases, and 15 bases lay in between. CDR3 size: 13 residues. The V gene's germline CDR1 is GTSNPN and CDR2 SVGIG (reference sequence). Noted time point: cycle 4 day 1 (C4D1), after five to seven weeks of nivolumab. After autologous stem cell transplantation all patients relapsed, and prior brentuximab vedotin exposure differed between cohorts. The chain employs TRBV30 and TRBJ2-7; D is tentatively TRBD1 or TRBD2 (5 bases each). This receptor was identified in a human donor with classical Hodgkin lymphoma. The sequencing used peripheral blood mononuclear cells (PBMCs), collected before the fourth cycle of nivolumab. In DNA, the CDR3 is TGTGCCTCGACCGGGGACCTCACCTACGAGCAGTACTTC. Translation: CASTGDLTYEQYF.